A single sample gave rise to the 13 T cell receptor beta chains below, sequenced in a study of blood T cell repertoires in COVID-19 (dated by TCRdb to about 2020). Libraries were made using the immunoSEQ multiplex PCR assay. Not all clones reach the TCRdb copy of this immuneACCESS table, which keeps in-frame sequences only. Checked studies attribute under half of the gap to unresolved V genes and leave the rest unexplained. The sample table lists roughly 260,000 clones, around 90% of them with a count of one. Over 4% of the sample rests with the top ten. The sample comprised peripheral blood. The origin of the receptors is a man in his fifties or sixties who had recovered from COVID-19.

This clone was counted once. This chain joins TRBV5-1 and TRBJ1-1, with TRBD1 as a possible D gene (6 bases). The CDR3 spans 15 residues. The ends were cut back, 1 base at V and 3 bases at J, with 13 bases in the middle. Germline-derived CDR1 and CDR2 are SGHRS and YFSETQ. Written as DNA, the CDR3 is TGCGCCAGCAGCTTGTTAACCACAGGGTACACTGAAGCTTTCTTT. It specifies CASSLLTTGYTEAFF.

The rearrangement uses TRBV27 and TRBJ1-4, with 8 bases matching TRBD1. Germline V CDR1 and CDR2: MNHEY, SMNVEV (reference sequence). The junction had 5 bases not matched to a gene; V was cut back by 10 bases and J by 7 bases. There are 12 residues in the CDR3. For the CDR3, the DNA is TGTGCCACGGGACAGGACTTTGAAAAACTGTTTTTT. Its translation is CATGQDFEKLFF. Full variable domain (rest looked up from reference TRBV27 and TRBJ1-4): EAQVTQNPRYLITVTGKKLTVTCSQNMNHEYMSWYRQDPGLGLRQIYYSMNVEVTDKGDVPEGYKVSRKEKRNFPLILESPSPNQTSLYFCATGQDFEKLFFGSGTQLSVL.

V is TRBV6-5 and J is TRBJ2-2; 10 bases map to TRBD1. CDR3 size: 15 residues. J gave up 5 bases and V 8 bases, and 8 bases lay outside the gene matches. Germline values: CDR1 MNHEY, CDR2 SVGAGI. In nucleotides, the CDR3 is TGTGCCAGCCGAAGCGGACAGGGGGGAACCGGGGAGCTGTTTTTT. Its protein product is CASRSGQGGTGELFF.

This clone was observed once. The V call is TRBV13, the J call TRBJ2-2, with D hard to call. The CDR3 runs 14 residues. V lost 6 bases to trimming and J lost 0 bases, with 8 bases between them. Germline-derived CDR1 and CDR2 are PRHDT and FYEKMQ (reference sequence). As DNA, the CDR3 is TGTGCCAGCAGACAGAGCCCGAACACCGGGGAGCTGTTTTTT. This encodes CASRQSPNTGELFF.

The rearrangement joins TRBV11-2 to TRBJ2-3; D might be TRBD2 (5 bases). There are 13 residues in the CDR3. V was trimmed by 1 base and J by 8 bases, leaving 10 bases between them. Germline V gene data show CDR1 as SGHAT and CDR2 as FQNNGV. CDR3 sequence reads: CASSLVGLGTQYF. In nucleotides, the CDR3 is TGTGCCAGCAGCTTAGTCGGACTGGGTACGCAGTATTTT.

The chain uses TRBV14 and TRBJ1-1; D uncertain. Per germline, CDR1 SGHDN and CDR2 FVKESK. V was clipped by 1 base and J by 1 base, with 4 bases between them. This CDR3 is built from 13 residues. The CDR3 DNA is TGTGCCAGCAGCCAAGCGGGGAACACTGAAGCTTTCTTT. This gives the protein CASSQAGNTEAFF.

The chain joins TRBV9 to TRBJ1-3; 7 bases map to TRBD1. This CDR3 is built from 17 residues. V lost 0 bases to trimming and J lost 9 bases; unmatched junction nucleotides: 15. Germline CDR1 reads SGDLS; CDR2 reads YYNGEE. Here the CDR3 DNA reads TGTGCCAGCAGCGTAGGGAGGGACAGCGGCTGGAAGGGCACCATATATTTT. It codes for CASSVGRDSGWKGTIYF.

The chain recombines TRBV11-1 with TRBJ2-1; 9 nucleotides agree with TRBD2. The ends lost 2 bases at V and 1 base at J; junction bases unmatched: 3. Germline V gives CDR1 SGHAT, CDR2 FQDESV (reference sequence). This CDR3 has 16 residues. CDR3 sequence: CASSLRRGGSYNEQFF. In nucleotides, the CDR3 is TGTGCCAGCAGCTTACGGCGGGGGGGTTCCTACAATGAGCAGTTCTTC.

J is TRBJ1-2 and V is TRBV4-2; D ambiguous. This CDR3 has 16 amino acids. V was cut by 0 bases and J by 1 base, with 12 bases left in between. Germline lookup yields CDR1 LGHNA and CDR2 YNFKEQ. The CDR3: CASSQDRAGFNYGYTF. CDR3 DNA sequence: TGTGCCAGCAGCCAAGATAGGGCGGGATTTAACTATGGCTACACCTTC.

This chain uses TRBV24-1 with TRBJ2-2; D unresolved. The CDR3 runs 13 residues. The germline V and J ends were trimmed by 6 bases and 4 bases, with 8 bases remaining between them. Germline CDR1 KGHDR, CDR2 SFDVKD. The CDR3 reads CATSRISTGELFF. The CDR3 DNA follows: TGTGCCACCAGTCGAATTAGCACCGGGGAGCTGTTTTTT.

Here the CDR3 DNA reads TGTGCCAGCAGCTCTGGGAGGGCCGGGGCCAATCAGCCCCAGCATTTT. Protein product: CASSSGRAGANQPQHF. The rearrangement uses TRBV11-2 and TRBJ1-5; tentative D call: TRBD1 (5 bases). The CDR3 length is 16 residues. Trimming pared 4 bases from V and 3 bases from J, leaving 16 bases between. The V gene's germline CDR1 is SGHAT and CDR2 FQNNGV. Filled out from reference TRBV11-2 and TRBJ1-5, the complete variable domain reads EAGVAQSPRYKIIEKRQSVAFWCNPISGHATLYWYQQILGQGPKLLIQFQNNGVVDDSQLPKDRFSAERLKGVDSTLKIQPAKLEDSAVYLCASSSGRAGANQPQHFGDGTRLSIL.

The gene calls are TRBV4-1 and TRBJ2-5; TRBD2 matches at 15 bases. CDR3 length equals 19 residues. With 4 bases clipped from V and 2 bases from J, the junction kept 11 bases outside the gene matches. Germline V gene data show CDR1 as MGHRA and CDR2 as YSYEKL. CDR3: CASSLQPGTSGGSQETQYF. The CDR3 nucleotides are TGCGCCAGCAGCCTCCAACCCGGGACTAGCGGGGGGTCACAAGAGACCCAGTACTTC.

This clone showed up just once. V is TRBV9 and J is TRBJ1-2, with 7 bases lining up with TRBD1. The CDR3 has 16 amino acids. Germline CDR1 and CDR2: SGDLS and YYNGEE. Trimming cost V 4 bases and J 4 bases; bases outside gene matches: 13. The CDR3 is CASSFSSGGTVYGYTF. The CDR3 DNA is TGTGCCAGCAGCTTCAGCTCAGGGGGAACCGTCTATGGCTACACCTTC.